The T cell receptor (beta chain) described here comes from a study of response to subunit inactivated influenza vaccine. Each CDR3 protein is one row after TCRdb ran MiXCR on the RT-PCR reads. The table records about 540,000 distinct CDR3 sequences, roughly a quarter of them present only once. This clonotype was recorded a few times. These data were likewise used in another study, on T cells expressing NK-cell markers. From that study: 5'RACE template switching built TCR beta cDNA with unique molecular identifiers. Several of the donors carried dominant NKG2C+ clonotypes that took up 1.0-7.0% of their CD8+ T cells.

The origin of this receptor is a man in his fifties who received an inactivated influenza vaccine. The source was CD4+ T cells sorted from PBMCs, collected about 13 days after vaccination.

The CDR3 region is CASSVDVGNYEQYF. The CDR3 nucleotides read TGTGCCAGCAGCGTTGACGTAGGAAACTACGAGCAGTACTTC. This chain joins TRBV9 and TRBJ2-7, with unresolved D. V lost 2 bases and J lost 3, with 12 bases in between. This CDR3 spans 14 amino acids. The germline gives CDR1 SGDLS, CDR2 YYNGEE.